The 13 T cell receptor beta chains in this list originate from one sample, sequenced in a study of cytomegalovirus exposure and HLA in healthy donors. It was with 60 Vbeta and 13 Jbeta primers that the PCR ran. TCRdb's table, derived via immunoSEQ multiplex PCR, lists solely in-frame clones and lacks some. Of a few hundred thousand clones listed, 92% are singletons. Sequencing was carried out using PBMCs. The origin of the receptors is a girl aged 2 to 10 in good health and CMV-seronegative.

For this clone: A read error may produce the germline difference seen at one junction end. J is TRBJ1-1 and V is TRBV9, with 9 bases fitting TRBD1. CDR3 length equals 16 residues. The V gene's germline CDR1 is SGDLS and CDR2 YYNGEE. The CDR3 sequence is CASGVVTGTGSAEAFF. CDR3 coding DNA: TGTGCCAGCGGCGTTGTTACCGGGACAGGGTCGGCTGAAGCTTTCTTT.

V gene TRBV18 combines with J gene TRBJ1-3; D is undetermined. The V gene's germline CDR1 is KGHSH and CDR2 LQKENI. V was pared by 5 bases and J by 5 bases, with 16 bases between. The CDR3 loop spans 15 amino acids. CDR3 region: CASSDIGNSRNTIYF. The CDR3, as DNA: TGTGCCAGCTCAGACATCGGGAACAGTAGAAACACCATATATTTT.

The chain carries TRBV15 and TRBJ1-5; the D is unclear. Trimming took 5 bases from V and 6 from J, leaving 29 bases between them. The CDR3 extends over 19 amino acids. The germline V gene has CDR1 LNHNV and CDR2 YYDKDF (reference sequence). The CDR3 DNA follows: TGTGCCACCAGCGCAGAGAATGTTTTCGGTGCCGGGAGGGCTCAGCCCCAGCATTTT. Translated: CATSAENVFGAGRAQPQHF. The complete variable domain, with remaining parts taken from reference TRBV15 and TRBJ1-5, reads DAMVIQNPRYQVTQFGKPVTLSCSQTLNHNVMYWYQQKSSQAPKLLFHYYDKDFNNEADTPDNFQSRRPNTSFCFLDIRSPGLGDTAMYLCATSAENVFGAGRAQPQHFGDGTRLSIL.

The chain couples TRBV6-6 to TRBJ1-1; D not resolved. Trimming stripped 6 bases from V and 2 bases from J, with 13 bases between. The germline V gene has CDR1 MNHNY and CDR2 SVGAGI (reference sequence). There are 14 residues in the CDR3. CDR3 protein: CASRNTVLNTEAFF. For the CDR3, the DNA is TGTGCCAGCAGGAACACAGTCCTAAACACTGAAGCTTTCTTT.

This sequence joins TRBV28 and TRBJ1-2; D remains unclear. CDR1 MDHEN and CDR2 SYDVKM come from the germline V gene. V was cut by 8 bases and J by 8 bases, with 36 bases left in between. The CDR3 loop spans 19 amino acids. The CDR3 loop reads CASLTRDGERSNSQRGYTF. The CDR3 DNA reads TGTGCCAGCTTGACCCGCGACGGGGAACGCTCTAATTCCCAGAGGGGCTACACCTTC.

The chain uses TRBV9 and TRBJ2-7; 9 nucleotides line up with TRBD2. The ends lost 4 bases at V and 5 bases at J; junction bases unmatched: 10. The CDR3 runs to 15 residues. Germline V gene sequence: CDR1 SGDLS, CDR2 YYNGEE. The CDR3 is CASSLSQAGGHEQYF. The CDR3 nucleotides read TGTGCCAGCAGCCTATCGCAAGCGGGAGGTCACGAGCAGTACTTC.

The chain couples TRBV10-3 to TRBJ1-4; unclear D gene. Trimming removed 3 bases from V and 0 bases from J, with 14 bases in between. The CDR3 sequence is 17 residues long. Looked up from germline, CDR1 is ENHRY and CDR2 is SYGVKD. The CDR3 sequence: CAISDRGATATNEKLFF. The DNA of the CDR3 is TGTGCCATCAGTGATCGAGGAGCGACTGCAACTAATGAAAAACTGTTTTTT.

The chain couples TRBV29-1 to TRBJ2-3; TRBD1 is a possible D gene (7 bases). This CDR3 comprises 17 residues. Germline V lookup: CDR1 SQVTM, CDR2 ANQGSEA. The germline V and J ends were trimmed by 2 bases and 0 bases, with 18 bases remaining between them. DNA of the CDR3: TGCAGCGTTGAAACGAACAGGGGTAGCGGAAGCACAGATACGCAGTATTTT. This gives the protein CSVETNRGSGSTDTQYF.

This clone has just one count. This sequence joins TRBV28 and TRBJ2-7; TRBD2 might be the D (6 bases). Germline V gene data show CDR1 as MDHEN and CDR2 as SYDVKM. Deletions cut 1 base from V and 3 bases from J, with 10 bases between. CDR3 length equals 14 residues. Written as DNA, the CDR3 is TGTGCCAGCAGTTTATACCGGGAGCTCTACGAGCAGTACTTC. Its translation: CASSLYRELYEQYF.

This clone was observed a few times. V and J are TRBV5-1 and TRBJ2-3, with no clear D. Germline CDR1 and CDR2: SGHRS and YFSETQ. CDR3 length equals 15 residues. Trimming pared 0 bases from V and 3 bases from J, leaving 11 bases between. CDR3 coding DNA: TGCGCCAGCAGCTTGGATACAACCGGGACAGATACGCAGTATTTT. It encodes CASSLDTTGTDTQYF.

This CDR3 reads CASSYSRRVAFF. The CDR3 nucleotides read TGTGCCAGCAGTTACTCGAGGCGGGTAGCTTTCTTT. The chain combines TRBV6-6 with TRBJ1-1; no clear D gene. The CDR3 sequence is 12 residues long. V was trimmed by 0 bases and J by 10 bases, leaving 9 bases between them. The V gene's germline CDR1 is MNHNY and CDR2 SVGAGI (reference sequence).

This chain connects TRBV7-6 to TRBJ1-5; the D gene is possibly TRBD1 (5 bases). The CDR3 runs to 17 residues. The V end lost 2 bases, the J end lost 3 bases, and 17 bases lay between the germline ends. In germline, CDR1 is SGHVS, CDR2 FNYEAQ. CDR3 protein: CASSLMPRKGYNQPQHF. The CDR3 bases are TGTGCCAGCAGCTTAATGCCCCGTAAGGGGTACAATCAGCCCCAGCATTTT.

The rearrangement joins TRBV10-1 to TRBJ2-7, with 8 nucleotides matching TRBD1. The CDR3 is made up of 15 amino acids. In germline, CDR1 is WNHNN, CDR2 SYGVQD (reference sequence). Trimming at V came to 5 bases and at J to 1 base, leaving 7 bases not matched to a gene. The CDR3 bases are TGCGCCAGCAGTAAAGACAGGGGACGATCCTACGAGCAGTACTTC. As protein: CASSKDRGRSYEQYF.